This T cell receptor (beta chain) was captured in a study of CD8 T cells in ankylosing spondylitis. Study-level findings and limits: Blood from ankylosing spondylitis patients appeared to carry a characteristic roughly 8-variant TCR beta motif. Disease-associated clones were reportedly significantly overrepresented in matched ankylosing spondylitis synovial fluid.

Trimming removed 8 bases from V and 0 bases from J, with 15 bases in between. The CDR3 length is 15 residues. This clonotype turned up a few times. Its antigen is currently unknown. Molecular-barcoded quantitative 5'-RACE produced these TCR beta libraries. In TCRdb, the 5' RACE reads were re-called with MiXCR into one record per CDR3 protein. Here the sample spans about 800,000 distinct CDR3 sequences, 12% being singletons. The V gene is TRBV12-3 or TRBV12-4, the J gene TRBJ2-3; D might be TRBD2 (6 bases). The sequence was obtained from a male donor with ankylosing spondylitis. What was sequenced was blood, either unsorted or a sorted T cell fraction (not recorded which). CDR3 nucleotide sequence: TGTGCCAGCGGGGGACTTTCATCTAGCACAGATACGCAGTATTTT. Protein sequence: CASGGLSSSTDTQYF.